The present T cell receptor beta chain was sequenced within a study of blood T cell repertoires in COVID-19. Across the study: The origin of the acute and convalescent COVID-19 samples was the United States, Italy and Spain.

This table comes from immunoSEQ multiplex PCR, and its TCRdb copy is limited to in-frame clones, with some not included. The data contain 250,000 or so clones, about 85% of them singletons. The germline V and J ends were trimmed by 2 bases and 3 bases, with 7 bases remaining between them. CDR3 length equals 13 residues. The material sequenced was peripheral blood. This TCR derives from a man younger than 40 who had recovered from COVID-19. The gene calls are TRBV12-3 or TRBV12-4 and TRBJ1-2; possible D gene TRBD1, 5 bases. The CDR3 bases are TGTGCCAGCAGTTTATCCAGGGACTATGGCTACACCTTC. Translating gives CASSLSRDYGYTF.